The 3 T cell receptor beta chains given below trace back to one sample, sequenced in a study of human T cells and chemical hapten exposure. For the library, individual cDNA molecules each received unique molecular identifiers. TCRdb recomputed calls from the reads with MiXCR, one row per CDR3 protein. The table records roughly 3,700 distinct CDR3 sequences, approximately 47% of them present only once. The treatment here: therapeutic diphenylcyclopropenone sensitization with weekly scalp DPC. This specimen consisted of whole blood, obtained before DPC sensitization or 2, 6, or about 24 weeks after (not recorded which). The receptor set was obtained from an adult with alopecia areata. Some clones in this sample may be carry-over from other donors' samples. This table probably holds off-target reads from a library built for another chain.

The chain employs TRBV11-2 and TRBJ2-7; 9 bases are shared with TRBD2. From germline, CDR1 is SGHAT and CDR2 FQNNGV. The CDR3 runs 14 residues. Unmatched junction bases numbered 5, after V lost 6 bases and J lost 2 bases. In DNA form, the CDR3 reads TGTGCCAGCAGTGATAGCGGGAGTCCCTACGAGCAGTACTTC. This gives the protein CASSDSGSPYEQYF.

This clonotype was counted a few times. This chain links TRBV18 with TRBJ2-3, with a tentative D call TRBD2 (5 bases). V dropped 1 base and J dropped 4 bases, with 15 bases sitting between them. CDR3 length: 16 residues. Germline values: CDR1 KGHSH, CDR2 LQKENI. Written as DNA, the CDR3 is TGTGCCAGCTCACCACAGCCGGTCAAGAGGGCAGATACGCAGTATTTT. Protein sequence: CASSPQPVKRADTQYF.

The chain couples TRBV28 to TRBJ2-1; 14 bases match TRBD2. Germline V lookup: CDR1 MDHEN, CDR2 SYDVKM. This CDR3 region has 13 residues. After removal of 6 bases from V and 15 bases from J, the junction contained 7 bases not matched to a gene. The CDR3 sequence: CASRPGLAGEWFF. The CDR3 DNA follows: TGTGCCAGCAGACCGGGACTAGCGGGAGAATGGTTCTTC.